Presented here are 14 T cell receptor beta chains from one specimen sequenced in a study of PD-1 blockade in classical Hodgkin lymphoma. Time point specified: newly diagnosed, previously untreated cHL patient sample. The method was immunoSEQ multiplex PCR; TCRdb's version includes in-frame clones alone and lacks a portion of them. The sample lists fewer than 35,000 clones, approximately 94% seen once, with 2.3% in the top ten. Sequenced sample: peripheral blood mononuclear cells (PBMCs). These receptors all come from a human donor with classical Hodgkin lymphoma.

This rearrangement joins TRBV11-2 to TRBJ2-5; TRBD2 matches at 9 bases. The germline CDR1 and CDR2 sequences are SGHAT and FQNNGV. Unmatched junction bases numbered 14, after V lost 5 bases and J lost 7 bases. The CDR3 covers 16 residues. The CDR3 region has the DNA TGTGCCAGCAGCCCCACCCAGCGGGGGGTCGTCGGGACCCAGTACTTC. This sequence encodes CASSPTQRGVVGTQYF.

The genes are TRBV2 and TRBJ1-1; the D gene is possibly TRBD1 (5 bases). Trimming took off 9 bases at V and 3 bases at J, with 20 bases between the two ends. This CDR3 is 15 amino acids long. Germline V gives CDR1 SNHLY, CDR2 FYNNEI. The CDR3 protein is CASRDPIHGDTEAFF. The CDR3 bases are TGTGCCAGTCGGGACCCGATTCACGGGGACACTGAAGCTTTCTTT.

V and J are TRBV5-1 and TRBJ2-7; D is possibly TRBD2 (5 bases). The CDR3 consists of 14 residues. Germline lookup yields CDR1 SGHRS and CDR2 YFSETQ. V was shortened by 1 base and J by 0 bases, with 8 bases between the two germline ends. The DNA of the CDR3 is TGCGCCAGCAGCTTGAGGGAGAGCTCCTACGAGCAGTACTTC. Encoded protein: CASSLRESSYEQYF.

The chain has TRBV30 and TRBJ2-1, with no clear D. Germline CDR1 reads GTSNPN; CDR2 reads SVGIG (reference sequence). The V gene lost 3 bases and the J gene lost 6 bases, with 15 bases spanning the gap. There are 14 residues in the CDR3. CDR3 sequence: CAWRYFRASNEQFF. CDR3 bases: TGTGCCTGGAGATACTTTAGGGCCAGCAATGAGCAGTTCTTC.

The chain carries TRBV18 and TRBJ2-3, with D possibly being TRBD2 (6 bases). With 0 bases removed from V and 4 bases from J, the gap between germline ends came to 17 bases. The germline V gene has CDR1 KGHSH and CDR2 LQKENI. The CDR3 covers 17 residues. The CDR3 nucleotides read TGTGCCAGCTCACCACCACTGGCAGGAGGGATTGCAGATACGCAGTATTTT. This gives the protein CASSPPLAGGIADTQYF.

As for this clone: The germline gene is not matched at one end of the junction; a read error may be the cause. The V and J genes are TRBV2 and TRBJ1-3; D may be TRBD1 (5 bases). The germline V gene encodes CDR1 SNHLY and CDR2 FYNNEI. This CDR3 has 13 amino acids. CDR3 region: CASRGTAGNTIYF. As DNA, the CDR3 is TGTGCCAGCAGGGGGACGGCTGGGAACACCATATATTTT.

The V call is TRBV7-9, the J call TRBJ1-5, with a weak D call TRBD1 (5 bases). Trimming cost V 3 bases and J 12 bases, with 9 bases left between them. The CDR3 covers 11 residues. The germline V gene has CDR1 SEHNR and CDR2 FQNEAQ (reference sequence). The CDR3 DNA is TGTGCCAGCAGCTTTGGGACTTACCAGCATTTT. Encoded protein: CASSFGTYQHF. Supplemented by reference TRBV7-9 and TRBJ1-5, the full variable domain reads DTGVSQNPRHKITKRGQNVTFRCDPISEHNRLYWYRQTLGQGPEFLTYFQNEAQLEKSRLLSDRFSAERPKGSFSTLEIQRTEQGDSAMYLCASSFGTYQHFGDGTRLSIL.

This clone turned up a few times. This sequence joins TRBV6-1 and TRBJ2-7, with TRBD1 matching 8 bases. The germline V gene encodes CDR1 MNHNS and CDR2 SASEGT. Germline trimming cut 4 bases from V and 2 bases from J; bases unmatched to any gene: 7. The CDR3 is made up of 15 amino acids. CDR3 coding DNA: TGTGCCAGCAGTGGAGGGGACAGGCCAACCTACGAGCAGTACTTC. Its protein is CASSGGDRPTYEQYF.

The chain carries TRBV25-1 and TRBJ2-2, with D unresolved. The V end lost 5 bases, the J end lost 4 bases, and 2 bases lay between the germline ends. The germline V gene encodes CDR1 MGHDK and CDR2 SYGVNS. CDR3 length: 11 amino acids. The CDR3 loop reads CASSPTGELFF. Written as DNA, the CDR3 is TGTGCCAGCAGTCCCACCGGGGAGCTGTTTTTT.

This chain connects TRBV4-1 to TRBJ2-2; 14 bases agree with TRBD2. The CDR3 extends over 19 amino acids. Germline V gives CDR1 MGHRA, CDR2 YSYEKL. The J segment lost 0 bases and the V segment lost 4 bases, leaving 7 bases of the junction unmatched. CDR3 sequence (DNA): TGCGCCAGCAGCCCCGGACTAGCGGGAGGAGTAGCGAACACCGGGGAGCTGTTTTTT. This codes for CASSPGLAGGVANTGELFF.

This chain uses TRBV9 with TRBJ1-2; the D gene is possibly TRBD1 (5 bases). The CDR3 totals 16 residues. Germline V lookup: CDR1 SGDLS, CDR2 YYNGEE. V was cut by 0 bases and J by 3 bases, with 15 bases left in between. CDR3 DNA sequence: TGTGCCAGCAGCGTAGAGAGACAGAATCTATACTATGGCTACACCTTC. The encoded protein is CASSVERQNLYYGYTF. The full variable domain, completed using reference TRBV9 and TRBJ1-2, is DSGVTQTPKHLITATGQRVTLRCSPRSGDLSVYWYQQSLDQGLQFLIQYYNGEERAKGNILERFSAQQFPDLHSELNLSSLELGDSALYFCASSVERQNLYYGYTFGSGTRLTVV.

V usage is TRBV11-2 and J usage is TRBJ2-3; D is tentatively TRBD1 or TRBD2 (5 bases each). In germline, CDR1 is SGHAT, CDR2 FQNNGV. The CDR3 is made up of 16 amino acids. The V end lost 5 bases, the J end lost 1 base, and 16 bases lay between the germline ends. The CDR3 bases are TGTGCCAGCAGCGCTAACATTGGGGGTGGCACAGATACGCAGTATTTT. Amino acids: CASSANIGGGTDTQYF. Using reference TRBV11-2 and TRBJ2-3 for the parts outside the CDR3, the full variable domain is EAGVAQSPRYKIIEKRQSVAFWCNPISGHATLYWYQQILGQGPKLLIQFQNNGVVDDSQLPKDRFSAERLKGVDSTLKIQPAKLEDSAVYLCASSANIGGGTDTQYFGPGTRLTVL.

CDR3 coding DNA: TGTGCCTGGAGCACCCACACTCTCAACGAGCAGTACTTC. Translating gives CAWSTHTLNEQYF. The J gene is TRBJ2-7, the V gene TRBV30; D remains ambiguous. V lost 3 bases and J lost 5, with 14 bases in between. Looked up from germline, CDR1 is GTSNPN and CDR2 is SVGIG (reference sequence). The CDR3 extends over 13 amino acids.

The V call is TRBV14, the J call TRBJ1-2; 7 nucleotides match TRBD1. This CDR3 has 15 residues. Germline CDR1 reads SGHDN; CDR2 reads FVKESK. Trimming took 5 bases from V and 2 from J; bases not matched to a gene: 8. CDR3 DNA: TGTGCCAGCAGCGCACGACAGGGATGGAACTATGGCTACACCTTC. It specifies CASSARQGWNYGYTF.